This T cell receptor beta chain was identified during a study of T cell repertoires in aging, cancer and after chemotherapy (dated by TCRdb to between 2018 and 2021). Context from the whole study: The donors fell into six age groups ranging from 30 or younger to 70 or older, and each group had at least three individuals. Alongside fewer than 100 healthy donors serving as a reference group, the cohort included some 210 cancer patients, of whom roughly 91 had hematological cancers and fewer than 140 had solid cancers. In the solid tumor group, paired pre- and post-chemotherapy samples were obtained from brain tumor (glioblastoma) patients receiving temozolomide-based therapy. The study profiled peripheral blood TCR beta repertoires from healthy donors and cancer patients to examine immunoaging and T cell reconstitution after chemotherapy. The full dataset contained around 8.2 million TCR reads.

Rearranged TRB sequences spanning V, D and J segments were amplified in a multiplex touch-down PCR with a mixed TRB-A/B primer pool. Two consecutive PCR reactions with Phusion HS II polymerase added Illumina adapters and sample indices to the amplicons. After gel purification with the NucleoSpin Gel and PCR Clean-up kit, the amplicons were checked using Qubit and an Agilent 2100 Bioanalyzer. The libraries were sequenced on an Illumina MiSeq with 600-cycle, single-indexed, paired-end runs. Per the authors' processing: Processing of the TRB sequences was carried out with MiXCR versions 2.12 and 3.0.5. Each unique CDR3 nucleotide sequence was treated as one clone, and only productive sequences with two or more reads were kept. The repertoire metrics were Shannon diversity, evenness, clonality (calculated as one minus evenness), and diversity profiles parameterized by alpha from 0 to 5. The IGoR algorithm was used to calculate generation probabilities for clones in the paired samples taken before and after chemotherapy. TCRdb ran its own pipeline on the public reads, namely fastp trimming at Q25 and MiXCR clone calling, and kept in-frame beta chains. Rows matching on CDR3 protein sequence are summarized as one entry with the most common DNA and genes. The authors' filters were not applied to this entry. The sample profile shows roughly 1,900 distinct CDR3 sequences; roughly a quarter of them were found once. The top ten constitute 8.5% to 9% of the sample.

From a lookup of the germline V gene, CDR1 and CDR2 are KGHSH and LQKENI. The CDR3, from cysteine to phenylalanine, totals 14 residues. Only CDR3 DNA is held: 42 bases, read in frame from base 1. Clipping removes 5 bases from V and 2 bases from J, with 4 as the unmatched junction base count. TCR beta rearrangements were amplified from genomic DNA extracted from peripheral blood rather than from sorted cells or RNA. With regard to this clonotype: Its specific antigen is unknown. It has no much larger one-base neighbor in the sample; base qualities were not kept.

The study at large found these results: Declining TCR diversity with age in healthy donors was mainly explained by loss of richness; in cancer patients, loss of evenness also contributed. Compared with age-matched healthy donors, untreated patients with either hematological or solid cancers had significantly lower TCR diversity in the blood along with higher clonality. An increase in median generation probability over the chemotherapy interval was observed in both cancer cohorts, suggesting that the repertoire was reconstituted through rebound thymic output. According to the authors, the repertoire data do not permit conclusions about immunological memory after chemotherapy.

The sequence links TRBV18 to TRBJ2-5; the central 8 bases match TRBD1. The TCR sequence derives from a human donor with a solid tumor. Sequences were obtained from blood. The nucleotide sequence reads as follows: TGTGCCAGCTCATGGACAGGGTTTCAAGAGACCCAGTACTTC. Its protein product is CASSWTGFQETQYF.